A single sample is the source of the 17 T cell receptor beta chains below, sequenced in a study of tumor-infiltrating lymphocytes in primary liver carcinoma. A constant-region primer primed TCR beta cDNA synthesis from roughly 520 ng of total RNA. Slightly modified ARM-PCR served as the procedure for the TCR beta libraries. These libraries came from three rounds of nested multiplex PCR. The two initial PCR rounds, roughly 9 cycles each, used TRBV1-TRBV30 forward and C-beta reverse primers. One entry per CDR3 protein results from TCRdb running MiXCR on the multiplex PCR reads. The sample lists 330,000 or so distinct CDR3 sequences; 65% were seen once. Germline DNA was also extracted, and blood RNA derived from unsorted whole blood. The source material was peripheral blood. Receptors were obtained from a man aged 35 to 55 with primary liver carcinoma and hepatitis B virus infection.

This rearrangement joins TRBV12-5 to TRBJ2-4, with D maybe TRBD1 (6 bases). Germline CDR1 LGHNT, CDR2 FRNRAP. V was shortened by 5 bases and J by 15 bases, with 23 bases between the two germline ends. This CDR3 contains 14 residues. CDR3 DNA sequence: TGTGCTAGTGGTAAAGTACAACGGGACATCGATCCGTACTTC. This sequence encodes CASGKVQRDIDPYF. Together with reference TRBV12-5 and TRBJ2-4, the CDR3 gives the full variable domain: DARVTQTPRHKVTEMGQEVTMRCQPILGHNTVFWYRQTMMQGLELLAYFRNRAPLDDSGMPKDRFSAEMPDATLATLKIQPSEPRDSAVYFCASGKVQRDIDPYFGAGTRLSVL.

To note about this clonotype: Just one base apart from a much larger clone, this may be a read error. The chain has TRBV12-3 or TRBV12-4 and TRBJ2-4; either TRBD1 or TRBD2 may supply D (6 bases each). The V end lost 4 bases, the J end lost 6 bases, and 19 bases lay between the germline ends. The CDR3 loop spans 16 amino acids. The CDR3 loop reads CASSSYSGEGVNIQYF. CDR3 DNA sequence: TGTGCCAGCAGTTCCTATAGCGGAGAGGGGGTAAACATTCAGTACTTC.

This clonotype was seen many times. CDR3 sequence reads: CASVSPQGGQPQHF. The DNA of the CDR3 is TGTGCCAGCGTTAGCCCCCAAGGAGGACAGCCCCAGCATTTT. The V call is TRBV6-2 or TRBV6-3, the J call TRBJ1-5; no definite D call. Germline V lookup: CDR1 MNHEY, CDR2 SVGEGT. With 8 bases removed from V and 7 bases from J, the gap between germline ends came to 18 bases. The CDR3 totals 14 residues.

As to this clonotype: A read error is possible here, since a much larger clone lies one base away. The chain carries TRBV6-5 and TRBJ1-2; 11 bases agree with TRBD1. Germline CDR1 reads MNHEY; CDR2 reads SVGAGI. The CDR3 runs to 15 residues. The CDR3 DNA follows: TGTGCCAGCAATTACTCTGGACAGGGGGCCTGGGGCTACACCTTC. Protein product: CASNYSGQGAWGYTF.

The CDR3 bases are TGTGCCAGCAGCTGGACTCCGATTTCCTACAATGAGCAGTTCTTC. It translates to CASSWTPISYNEQFF. This chain joins TRBV5-4 and TRBJ2-1; D is perhaps TRBD2 (5 bases). The CDR3 has 15 residues. V gave up 3 bases and J gave up 1 base, with 11 bases separating them. Germline CDR1 reads SGHNT; CDR2 reads YYREEE (reference sequence).

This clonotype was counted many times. The CDR3 nucleotides read TGTGCCAGCAGCACCGGGACTCACGAGCAGTACTTC. Translation gives CASSTGTHEQYF. This rearrangement joins TRBV6-5 to TRBJ2-7; tentatively, D is TRBD2 (6 bases). Deletions cut 6 bases from V and 5 bases from J, with 11 bases between. Germline CDR1 reads MNHEY; CDR2 reads SVGAGI. The CDR3 runs to 12 residues.

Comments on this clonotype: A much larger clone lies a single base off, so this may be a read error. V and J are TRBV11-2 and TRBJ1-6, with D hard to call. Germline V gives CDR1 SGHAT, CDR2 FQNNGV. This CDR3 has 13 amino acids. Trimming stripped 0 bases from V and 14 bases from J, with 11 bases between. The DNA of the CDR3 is TGTGCCAGCAGCTTAGACCCCGGCTCATCCCTCCACTTT. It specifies CASSLDPGSSLHF.

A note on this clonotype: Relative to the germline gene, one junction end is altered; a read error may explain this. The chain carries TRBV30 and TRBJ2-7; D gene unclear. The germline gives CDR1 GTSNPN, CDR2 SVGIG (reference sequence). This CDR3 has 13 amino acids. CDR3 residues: CAWSFESGNEQYF. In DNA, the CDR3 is TGTGCCTGGAGTTTTGAATCGGGCAACGAACAGTACTTC.

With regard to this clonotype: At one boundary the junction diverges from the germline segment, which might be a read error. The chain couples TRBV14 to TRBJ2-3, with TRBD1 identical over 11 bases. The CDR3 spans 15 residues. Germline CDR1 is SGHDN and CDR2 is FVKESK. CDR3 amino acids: CTSSHRGQGANTQYF. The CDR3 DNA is TGTACCAGCAGCCACCGAGGACAGGGGGCAAATACGCAGTATTTT.

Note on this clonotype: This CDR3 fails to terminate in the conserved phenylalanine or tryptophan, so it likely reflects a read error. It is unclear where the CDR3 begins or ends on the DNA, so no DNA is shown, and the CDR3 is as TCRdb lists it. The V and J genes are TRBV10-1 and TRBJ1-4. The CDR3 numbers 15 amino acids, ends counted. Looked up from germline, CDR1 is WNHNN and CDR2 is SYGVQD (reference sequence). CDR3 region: CASPRKSSYTTHEIE.

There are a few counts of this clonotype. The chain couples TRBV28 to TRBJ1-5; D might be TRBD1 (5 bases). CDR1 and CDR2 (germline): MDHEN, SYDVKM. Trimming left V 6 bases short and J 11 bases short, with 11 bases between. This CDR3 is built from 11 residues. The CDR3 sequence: CASSPRGAQHF. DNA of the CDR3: TGTGCCAGCAGCCCTCGAGGGGCCCAGCATTTT.

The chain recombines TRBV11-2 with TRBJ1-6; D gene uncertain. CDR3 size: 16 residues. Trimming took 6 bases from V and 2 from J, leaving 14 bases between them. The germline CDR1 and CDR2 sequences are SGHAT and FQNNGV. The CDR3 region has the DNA TGTGCCAGCAGTTTCGCGGGGAGCACCTATAATTCACCCCTCCACTTT. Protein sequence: CASSFAGSTYNSPLHF.

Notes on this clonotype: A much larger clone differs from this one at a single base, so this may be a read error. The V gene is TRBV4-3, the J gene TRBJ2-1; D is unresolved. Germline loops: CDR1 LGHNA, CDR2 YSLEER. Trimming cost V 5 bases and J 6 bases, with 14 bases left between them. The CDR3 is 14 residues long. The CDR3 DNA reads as TGCGCCAGCAGCAAAGGTGTTGTCTCCAATGAGCAGTTCTTC. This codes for CASSKGVVSNEQFF.

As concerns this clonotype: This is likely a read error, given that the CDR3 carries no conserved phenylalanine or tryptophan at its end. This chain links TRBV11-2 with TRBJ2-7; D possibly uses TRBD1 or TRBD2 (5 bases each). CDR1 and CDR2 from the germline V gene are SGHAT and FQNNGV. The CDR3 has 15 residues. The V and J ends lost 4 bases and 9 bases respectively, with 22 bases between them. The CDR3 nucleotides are TGTGCCAGCAGCTCTGCCGGGGCACATGTTCTTTGGCAGTACCTC. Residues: CASSSAGAHVLWQYL.

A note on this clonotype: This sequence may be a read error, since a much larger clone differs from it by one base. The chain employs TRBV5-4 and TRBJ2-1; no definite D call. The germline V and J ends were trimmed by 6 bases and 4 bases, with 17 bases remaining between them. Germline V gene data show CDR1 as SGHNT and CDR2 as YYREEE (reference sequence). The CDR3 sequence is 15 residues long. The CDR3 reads CASNSEATVYNEQFF. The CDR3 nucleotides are TGTGCCAGCAACTCCGAAGCTACAGTTTACAATGAGCAGTTCTTC. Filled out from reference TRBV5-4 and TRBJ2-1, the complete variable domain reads ETGVTQSPTHLIKTRGQQVTLRCSSQSGHNTVSWYQQALGQGPQFIFQYYREEENGRGNFPPRFSGLQFPNYSSELNVNALELDDSALYLCASNSEATVYNEQFFGPGTRLTVL.

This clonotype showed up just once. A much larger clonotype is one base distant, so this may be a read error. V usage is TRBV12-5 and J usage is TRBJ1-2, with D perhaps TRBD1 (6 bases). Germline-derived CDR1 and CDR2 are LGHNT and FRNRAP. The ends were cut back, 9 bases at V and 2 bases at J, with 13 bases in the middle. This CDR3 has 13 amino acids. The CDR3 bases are TGTGCTAGAGGCCGGGGGGCCAACTATGGCTACACCTTC. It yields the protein CARGRGANYGYTF.

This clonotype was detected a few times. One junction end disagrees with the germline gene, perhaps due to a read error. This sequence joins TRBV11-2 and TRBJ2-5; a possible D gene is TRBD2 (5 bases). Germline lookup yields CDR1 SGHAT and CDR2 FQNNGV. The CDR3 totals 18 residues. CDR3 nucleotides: TGTGCCAGCGGCTTAGCGAGGCTATCCTTGGGAAAAAAAGAGACTCAGTACTTC. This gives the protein CASGLARLSLGKKETQYF.